There are a few counts of the clone carrying this T cell receptor (beta chain). Antigen specificity is unknown. Other nucleotide sequences from this sample produce the same CDR3. Assay: immunoSEQ multiplex PCR; the TCRdb copy retains only in-frame clones and omits some. The sample lists some 43,000 clones; around 88% were seen once. The data belong to a study of OX40 agonist ivuxolimab in advanced cancers. At the level of the study: Patients received ivuxolimab, an intravenous treatment, every 2 weeks at 0.01 to 10 mg/kg. Patients assigned to dose escalation were diagnosed with hepatocellular carcinoma, melanoma, renal cell or head and neck cancer. Previous treatment with anti-PD-1, anti-PD-L1 or anti-CTLA-4 therapy was allowed; about 37% had received some. The study's findings and limits: Not determined was the antigen specificity of the expanded peripheral T cells.

The specimen comprised CD4+ or CD8+ T cells sorted from blood, sampled in a trial of the OX40 agonist ivuxolimab. This TCR derives from an adult with an advanced solid tumor such as melanoma, head and neck, liver or kidney cancer.

CDR3 protein: CASSRDRGQDITDTQYF. CDR3 DNA sequence: TGTGCCAGCAGCCGAGACAGGGGTCAGGATATAACAGATACGCAGTATTTT. This chain joins TRBV9 and TRBJ2-3; TRBD1 matches at 8 bases. V trimming: 4 bases; J trimming: 3 bases; junction bases outside the gene matches: 13. Germline-derived CDR1 and CDR2 are SGDLS and YYNGEE. The length of the CDR3 is 17 residues.